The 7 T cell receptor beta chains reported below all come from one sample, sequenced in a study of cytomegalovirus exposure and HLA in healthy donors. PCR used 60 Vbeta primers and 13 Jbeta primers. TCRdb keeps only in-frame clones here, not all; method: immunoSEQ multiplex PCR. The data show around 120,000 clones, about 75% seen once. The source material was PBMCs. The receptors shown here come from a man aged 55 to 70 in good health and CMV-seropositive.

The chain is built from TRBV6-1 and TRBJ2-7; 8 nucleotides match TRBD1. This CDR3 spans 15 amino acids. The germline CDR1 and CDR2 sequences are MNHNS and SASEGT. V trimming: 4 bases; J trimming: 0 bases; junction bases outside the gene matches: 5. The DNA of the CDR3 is TGTGCCAGCAGTGTGGGACAGGTGAGCTCCTACGAGCAGTACTTC. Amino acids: CASSVGQVSSYEQYF.

In DNA form, the CDR3 reads TGTGCCAGCAGGACCTTCGGCGGGGGGAACACCGGGGAGCTGTTTTTT. Translation: CASRTFGGGNTGELFF. The chain links TRBV2 to TRBJ2-2; 7 bases line up with TRBD2. The CDR3 covers 16 residues. Germline trimming cut 6 bases from V and 1 base from J; bases unmatched to any gene: 8. The V gene's germline CDR1 is SNHLY and CDR2 FYNNEI.

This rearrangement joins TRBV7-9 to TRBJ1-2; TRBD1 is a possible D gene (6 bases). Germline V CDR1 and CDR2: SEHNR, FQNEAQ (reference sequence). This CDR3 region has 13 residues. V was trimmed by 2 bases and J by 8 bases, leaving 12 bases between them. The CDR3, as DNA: TGTGCCAGCAGCTTACAGGGGCAAGGGGGCTACACCTTC. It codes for CASSLQGQGGYTF.

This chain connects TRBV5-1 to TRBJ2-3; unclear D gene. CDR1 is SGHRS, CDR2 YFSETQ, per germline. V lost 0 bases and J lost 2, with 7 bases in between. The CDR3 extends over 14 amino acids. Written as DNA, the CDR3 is TGCGCCAGCAGCTTGGCGGTTACCACAGATACGCAGTATTTT. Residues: CASSLAVTTDTQYF.

The CDR3 nucleotides are TGTGCCAGCACCCCCACAGGGACTGGAAACACCATATATTTT. Amino acids: CASTPTGTGNTIYF. The chain recombines TRBV6-1 with TRBJ1-3; tentative D call: TRBD1 (6 bases). The CDR3 loop spans 14 amino acids. V lost 7 bases and J lost 2, with 12 bases in between. CDR1 MNHNS and CDR2 SASEGT come from the germline V gene.

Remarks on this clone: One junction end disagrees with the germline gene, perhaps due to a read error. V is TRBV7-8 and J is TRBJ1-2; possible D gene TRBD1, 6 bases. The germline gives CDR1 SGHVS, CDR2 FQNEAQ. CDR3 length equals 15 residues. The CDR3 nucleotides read TGTACCAGCAGCGCACAGGGAAACTTCAACTATAGCTACACCTTC. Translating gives CTSSAQGNFNYSYTF.

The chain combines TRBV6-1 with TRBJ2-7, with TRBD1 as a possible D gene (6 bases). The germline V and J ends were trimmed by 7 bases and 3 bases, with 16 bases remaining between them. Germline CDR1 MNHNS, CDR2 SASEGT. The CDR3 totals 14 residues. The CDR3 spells CASTWRQAHYEQYF. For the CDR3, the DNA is TGTGCCAGCACCTGGCGACAGGCCCACTACGAGCAGTACTTC.